The clone carrying this T cell receptor (beta chain) occurred once. Per the germline V gene, CDR1 is SGHRS and CDR2 is YFSETQ. The V gene lost 2 bases and the J gene lost 8 bases, with 17 bases spanning the gap. The CDR3 extends over 15 amino acids. This entry comes from a study of shared clonotypes between healthy human individuals. Assay used: immunoSEQ multiplex PCR; TCRdb lists only in-frame clones, some missing. This sample has roughly 2,500,000 clones, with 93% found just once. Sequenced: naive CD4+ T cells from PBMCs. Described subset: CD45RA+ positively selected. The receptor was derived from a man in his late teens or twenties in good health. Some clones in this sample may be carry-over from other donors' samples. V and J are TRBV5-1 and TRBJ2-1, with D possibly matching TRBD2 (5 bases). For the CDR3, the DNA is TGCGCCAGCAGCTTCCTGGACGGGGTGGTCGATGAGCAGTTCTTC. Protein product: CASSFLDGVVDEQFF.